A selection of T cell receptor beta chains follows, all from one sample in a study of T-cell reconstitution after alpha-beta-depleted transplantation in children. TCRdb passed the PCR reads through MiXCR, listing each CDR3 protein once. The sample records approximately 490,000 distinct CDR3 sequences, under 15% being singletons. The sample consisted of PBMCs from the stem cell graft donor, taken from the stem cell graft. These TCRs come from a human donor who donated a stem cell graft to a child with combined immunodeficiency. Both conserved end residues are part of each CDR3. D genes are given only for firm matches. Expanded clones are given a class, and other clones once, few, many or no size at all.

v_call: TRBV4-3
clone_size: few
j_call: TRBJ1-5
d_call: .
cdr3_aa: CASSQEVELGQPQHF
cdr3_nt: TGCGCCAGCAGCCAAGAAGTGGAGCTTGGTCAGCCCCAGCATTTT

v_call: TRBV5-5
clone_size: .
j_call: TRBJ2-7
d_call: .
cdr3_aa: CASSQELVSYEQYF
cdr3_nt: TGTGCCAGCAGCCAGGAGCTGGTTTCCTACGAGCAGTACTTC

v_call: TRBV6-5
clone_size: many
j_call: TRBJ2-5
d_call: .
cdr3_aa: CASSYSQGRETQYF
cdr3_nt: TGTGCCAGCAGTTACTCACAGGGCCGGGAGACCCAGTACTTC

v_call: TRBV7-8
clone_size: many
j_call: TRBJ1-2
d_call: .
cdr3_aa: CASSLALDNYGYTF
cdr3_nt: TGTGCCAGCAGCTTAGCGCTGGATAACTATGGCTACACCTTC

v_call: TRBV12-3/TRBV12-4
clone_size: many
j_call: TRBJ1-5
d_call: .
cdr3_aa: CASSPFRQPQHF
cdr3_nt: TGTGCCAGCAGCCCTTTTAGGCAGCCCCAGCATTTT

v_call: TRBV5-5
clone_size: .
j_call: TRBJ2-4
d_call: .
cdr3_aa: CASSYDRINIQYF
cdr3_nt: TGTGCCAGCAGCTATGACAGGATCAACATTCAGTACTTC

v_call: TRBV2
clone_size: .
j_call: TRBJ2-4
d_call: .
cdr3_aa: CASSAPKTGAKNIQYF
cdr3_nt: TGTGCCAGCAGTGCCCCCAAGACAGGAGCCAAAAACATTCAGTACTTC

v_call: TRBV27
clone_size: .
j_call: TRBJ2-3
d_call: TRBD1
cdr3_aa: CASSLGQITDTQYF
cdr3_nt: TGTGCCAGCAGTTTGGGACAGATCACAGATACGCAGTATTTT

v_call: TRBV6-2/TRBV6-3
clone_size: many
j_call: TRBJ1-1
d_call: .
cdr3_aa: CASIDGGLRNTEAFF
cdr3_nt: TGTGCCAGCATCGACGGGGGGTTACGGAACACTGAAGCTTTCTTT

v_call: TRBV11-2
clone_size: .
j_call: TRBJ1-2
d_call: .
cdr3_aa: CASSFVAYGYTF
cdr3_nt: TGTGCCAGCAGCTTCGTGGCCTATGGCTACACCTTC

v_call: TRBV12-3/TRBV12-4
clone_size: few
j_call: TRBJ2-2
d_call: TRBD2
cdr3_aa: CASSRGLAGAAGELFF
cdr3_nt: TGTGCCAGCAGCAGAGGACTAGCGGGAGCCGCCGGGGAGCTGTTTTTT

v_call: TRBV5-1
clone_size: many
j_call: TRBJ2-1
d_call: .
cdr3_aa: CASSIGVDTYPRQFF
cdr3_nt: TGCGCCAGCAGCATTGGGGTGGATACCTACCCGCGGCAGTTCTTC

v_call: TRBV6-5
clone_size: .
j_call: TRBJ2-5
d_call: TRBD2
cdr3_aa: CASSRSSGGAWETQYF
cdr3_nt: TGTGCCAGCAGCCGCTCGAGCGGGGGGGCATGGGAGACCCAGTACTTC

v_call: TRBV5-6
clone_size: .
j_call: TRBJ1-2
d_call: TRBD1
cdr3_aa: CASSWDRVISGYTF
cdr3_nt: TGTGCCAGCAGCTGGGACAGGGTTATTTCCGGCTACACCTTC

v_call: TRBV3-1
clone_size: .
j_call: TRBJ2-1
d_call: TRBD2
cdr3_aa: CASSHLGASGRAISNEQFF
cdr3_nt: TGTGCCAGCAGCCACCTAGGGGCTAGCGGGAGGGCCATTTCCAATGAGCAGTTCTTC

v_call: TRBV3-1
clone_size: many
j_call: TRBJ1-5
d_call: .
cdr3_aa: CASSQAGEVQPQHF
cdr3_nt: TGTGCCAGCAGCCAAGCGGGGGAGGTTCAGCCCCAGCATTTT

v_call: TRBV7-3
clone_size: .
j_call: TRBJ2-2
d_call: .
cdr3_aa: CASSPTLTGELFF
cdr3_nt: TGTGCCAGCAGCCCCACTCTCACCGGGGAGCTGTTTTTT

v_call: TRBV7-2
clone_size: few
j_call: TRBJ2-3
d_call: TRBD2
cdr3_aa: CASSLKGLAPPDTQYF
cdr3_nt: TGTGCCAGCAGCTTAAAGGGACTAGCACCACCAGATACGCAGTATTTT

v_call: TRBV10-3
clone_size: .
j_call: TRBJ2-7
d_call: .
cdr3_aa: CAISGGNEQYF
cdr3_nt: TGTGCCATCAGTGGCGGGAACGAGCAGTACTTC

v_call: TRBV3-1
clone_size: few
j_call: TRBJ2-7
d_call: TRBD2
cdr3_aa: CASSYAGESSYEQYF
cdr3_nt: TGTGCCAGCAGCTACGCGGGGGAGAGCTCCTACGAGCAGTACTTC

v_call: TRBV20-1
clone_size: .
j_call: TRBJ2-7
d_call: .
cdr3_aa: CSARDWGHEQYF
cdr3_nt: TGCAGTGCTAGAGATTGGGGACACGAGCAGTACTTC

v_call: TRBV5-1
clone_size: many
j_call: TRBJ2-2
d_call: TRBD1
cdr3_aa: CASSRGQLNTGELFF
cdr3_nt: TGCGCCAGCAGCCGGGGACAGCTTAACACCGGGGAGCTGTTTTTT

v_call: TRBV27
clone_size: .
j_call: TRBJ2-2
d_call: TRBD1
cdr3_aa: CASSLSGQTYTGELFF
cdr3_nt: TGTGCCAGCAGTTTGTCGGGACAGACCTACACCGGGGAGCTGTTTTTT

v_call: TRBV9
clone_size: .
j_call: TRBJ2-1
d_call: .
cdr3_aa: CASSSDSFQPFF
cdr3_nt: TGTGCCAGCAGCTCGGACAGCTTCCAGCCGTTCTTC

v_call: TRBV29-1
clone_size: few
j_call: TRBJ2-5
d_call: .
cdr3_aa: CSVEDFRGEETQYF
cdr3_nt: TGCAGCGTTGAAGATTTCAGGGGCGAAGAGACCCAGTACTTC

v_call: TRBV18
clone_size: .
j_call: TRBJ2-7
d_call: .
cdr3_aa: CASSPRRLEINEQYF
cdr3_nt: TGTGCCAGCTCACCACGGCGGCTTGAAATCAACGAGCAGTACTTC

v_call: TRBV27
clone_size: .
j_call: TRBJ1-2
d_call: TRBD1
cdr3_aa: CASSPRTGLEGYTF
cdr3_nt: TGTGCCAGCAGTCCGAGGACAGGGCTGGAAGGCTACACCTTC

v_call: TRBV5-1
clone_size: .
j_call: TRBJ2-7
d_call: TRBD1
cdr3_aa: CASSLRGQGEYSYEQYF
cdr3_nt: TGCGCCAGCAGCCTTCGAGGACAGGGGGAATACTCCTACGAGCAGTACTTC

v_call: TRBV7-2
clone_size: .
j_call: TRBJ2-5
d_call: .
cdr3_aa: CASSLDGGVKTQYF
cdr3_nt: TGTGCCAGCAGCTTAGATGGCGGGGTTAAGACCCAGTACTTC

v_call: TRBV6-5
clone_size: few
j_call: TRBJ1-5
d_call: TRBD1
cdr3_aa: CASSYSGGQGDNQPQHF
cdr3_nt: TGTGCCAGCAGTTACTCGGGCGGACAGGGGGACAATCAGCCCCAGCATTTT

v_call: TRBV3-1
clone_size: few
j_call: TRBJ1-5
d_call: TRBD1
cdr3_aa: CASSQDWTGRDQPQHF
cdr3_nt: TGTGCCAGCAGCCAAGATTGGACAGGGAGGGATCAGCCCCAGCATTTT

v_call: TRBV29-1
clone_size: .
j_call: TRBJ2-1
d_call: .
cdr3_aa: CSVEASADNEQFF
cdr3_nt: TGCAGCGTTGAAGCTAGCGCGGACAATGAGCAGTTCTTC

v_call: TRBV4-3
clone_size: many
j_call: TRBJ2-5
d_call: TRBD2
cdr3_aa: CASSPQAGVPETQYF
cdr3_nt: TGCGCCAGCAGCCCACAAGCGGGAGTTCCGGAGACCCAGTACTTC

v_call: TRBV24-1
clone_size: many
j_call: TRBJ2-5
d_call: TRBD1
cdr3_aa: CATSDLKRQGVQETQYF
cdr3_nt: TGTGCCACCAGTGATTTAAAGCGACAGGGGGTCCAAGAGACCCAGTACTTC

v_call: TRBV20-1
clone_size: .
j_call: TRBJ2-3
d_call: .
cdr3_aa: CSGWDAGTDTQYF
cdr3_nt: TGCAGTGGCTGGGACGCAGGCACAGATACGCAGTATTTT

v_call: TRBV7-2
clone_size: few
j_call: TRBJ2-5
d_call: .
cdr3_aa: CASSLGMQETQYF
cdr3_nt: TGTGCCAGCAGCTTAGGGATGCAAGAGACCCAGTACTTC

v_call: TRBV5-1
clone_size: few
j_call: TRBJ1-2
d_call: .
cdr3_aa: CASSFGQYYGYTF
cdr3_nt: TGCGCCAGCAGCTTCGGCCAGTACTATGGCTACACCTTC

v_call: TRBV7-2
clone_size: .
j_call: TRBJ2-7
d_call: TRBD2
cdr3_aa: CASSLEAGMRREQYF
cdr3_nt: TGTGCCAGCAGCTTAGAAGCGGGAATGCGTCGCGAGCAGTACTTC

v_call: TRBV2
clone_size: .
j_call: TRBJ1-2
d_call: TRBD1
cdr3_aa: CASSSATGDYGYTF
cdr3_nt: TGTGCCAGCAGCTCTGCGACAGGGGACTATGGCTACACCTTC

v_call: TRBV5-1
clone_size: few
j_call: TRBJ1-4
d_call: .
cdr3_aa: CASSFRGGVEKLFF
cdr3_nt: TGCGCCAGCAGCTTCAGGGGCGGAGTTGAAAAACTGTTTTTT

v_call: TRBV12-3/TRBV12-4
clone_size: .
j_call: TRBJ1-1
d_call: .
cdr3_aa: CASLLRIRAFF
cdr3_nt: TGTGCCAGCCTGCTTCGAATTCGGGCTTTCTTT

v_call: TRBV29-1
clone_size: many
j_call: TRBJ2-1
d_call: .
cdr3_aa: CSVDWTDVGNEQFF
cdr3_nt: TGCAGCGTTGATTGGACCGACGTGGGGAATGAGCAGTTCTTC

v_call: TRBV11-1
clone_size: .
j_call: TRBJ2-3
d_call: TRBD2
cdr3_aa: CASSSVHGTSGTSTDTQYF
cdr3_nt: TGTGCCAGCAGCTCTGTCCATGGGACTAGCGGAACTAGCACAGATACGCAGTATTTT

v_call: TRBV6-1
clone_size: few
j_call: TRBJ1-4
d_call: .
cdr3_aa: CASSERGRVNEKLFF
cdr3_nt: TGTGCCAGCAGTGAACGCGGCAGGGTCAATGAAAAACTGTTTTTT

v_call: TRBV7-8
clone_size: .
j_call: TRBJ2-7
d_call: .
cdr3_aa: CVSSPVGSASYEQYF
cdr3_nt: TGTGTCAGCAGCCCGGTCGGTTCGGCTTCCTACGAGCAGTACTTC

v_call: TRBV7-6
clone_size: many
j_call: TRBJ1-6
d_call: .
cdr3_aa: CASSLRPGDSPLHF
cdr3_nt: TGTGCCAGCAGCTTAAGGCCGGGGGATTCACCCCTCCACTTT

v_call: TRBV10-3
clone_size: many
j_call: TRBJ2-1
d_call: .
cdr3_aa: CAISPPGEYNEQFF
cdr3_nt: TGTGCCATCAGTCCGCCGGGGGAATACAATGAGCAGTTCTTC

v_call: TRBV4-3
clone_size: .
j_call: TRBJ2-5
d_call: .
cdr3_aa: CASSQEGGAQETQYF
cdr3_nt: TGCGCCAGCAGCCAAGAAGGCGGGGCCCAAGAGACCCAGTACTTC